The 24 T cell receptor beta chains in this list originate from one sample, sequenced in a study of radiotherapy plus CTLA-4 blockade in lung cancer. Clones were sequenced by immunoSEQ multiplex PCR, and TCRdb holds only the in-frame ones, with some missing. The table has approximately 46,000 clones, more than 75% seen once; the top ten hold roughly a quarter. This specimen was peripheral blood, taken from a patient treated with radiotherapy plus ipilimumab. The receptors originated from a human donor with non-small cell lung cancer whose response to radiotherapy plus ipilimumab could not be evaluated.

The chain couples TRBV29-1 to TRBJ1-3, with a weak D call TRBD1 (5 bases). Per germline, CDR1 SQVTM and CDR2 ANQGSEA. Deletions cut 6 bases from V and 3 bases from J, with 15 bases between. CDR3 size: 14 residues. In DNA form, the CDR3 reads TGCAGCGTGATAGGGGTCCGAGGTGGAAACACCATATATTTT. This codes for CSVIGVRGGNTIYF. Drawing the rest from reference TRBV29-1 and TRBJ1-3, the complete variable domain is SAVISQKPSRDICQRGTSLTIQCQVDSQVTMMFWYRQQPGQSLTLIATANQGSEATYESGFVIDKFPISRPNLTFSTLTVSNMSPEDSSIYLCSVIGVRGGNTIYFGEGSWLTVV.

The chain employs TRBV15 and TRBJ2-3; 13 bases align to TRBD2. Germline CDR1 reads LNHNV; CDR2 reads YYDKDF (reference sequence). The trim removed 0 bases at V and 3 bases at J, leaving 3 bases unmatched. This CDR3 region has 17 residues. Here the CDR3 reads CATSRETSGRTTDTQYF. The CDR3 DNA reads as TGTGCCACCAGCAGAGAGACTAGCGGGAGGACTACAGATACGCAGTATTTT.

This clone has only a few counts. The chain recombines TRBV5-4 with TRBJ1-1; D is possibly TRBD1 (5 bases). Trimming cost V 0 bases and J 2 bases, with 11 bases left between them. Per the germline V gene, CDR1 is SGHNT and CDR2 is YYREEE (reference sequence). The CDR3 is 15 residues long. In DNA form, the CDR3 reads TGTGCCAGCAGCTTGGATTACCAGGGAAACACTGAAGCTTTCTTT. It encodes CASSLDYQGNTEAFF.

This chain connects TRBV7-8 to TRBJ2-1; 10 positions agree with TRBD2. Germline values: CDR1 SGHVS, CDR2 FQNEAQ. This CDR3 comprises 16 residues. With V trimmed by 0 bases and J by 5 bases, 4 bases remained unmatched. CDR3 in amino acids: CASSLARGLADNEQFF. CDR3 nucleotides: TGTGCCAGCAGCTTAGCGCGCGGACTAGCGGACAATGAGCAGTTCTTC.

The chain uses TRBV9 and TRBJ2-3; D perhaps matches TRBD1 (5 bases). Germline V lookup: CDR1 SGDLS, CDR2 YYNGEE. The V and J ends lost 0 bases and 3 bases respectively, with 14 bases between them. CDR3 length equals 16 residues. The CDR3 coding sequence is TGTGCCAGCAGCGTAGCGGCAGGGATGGAAACAGATACGCAGTATTTT. Translation: CASSVAAGMETDTQYF.

The chain has TRBV29-1 and TRBJ2-5; 10 bases align to TRBD2. Germline CDR1 is SQVTM and CDR2 is ANQGSEA. The CDR3 totals 16 residues. The J segment lost 3 bases and the V segment lost 1 base, leaving 8 bases of the junction unmatched. The DNA for the CDR3 is TGCAGCGTTGAAGGGTCTAGCGGGAGCAAAAAAGAGACCCAGTACTTC. As protein: CSVEGSSGSKKETQYF.

The V gene is TRBV6-1, the J gene TRBJ2-3; D unresolved. The V end lost 1 base, the J end lost 14 bases, and 16 bases lay between the germline ends. CDR1 and CDR2 from the germline V gene are MNHNS and SASEGT. CDR3 length: 13 amino acids. The CDR3 sequence is CASSEEPRISRYF. CDR3 DNA sequence: TGTGCCAGCAGTGAAGAGCCCAGGATCAGTAGGTATTTT.

The chain links TRBV5-1 to TRBJ2-7; TRBD1 aligns across 10 bases. The V segment lost 4 bases and the J segment 2 bases; nucleotides outside the gene matches: 6. Germline CDR1 reads SGHRS; CDR2 reads YFSETQ. This CDR3 has 15 amino acids. The CDR3 DNA sequence: TGCGCCAGCAGCCGCGCCGGGACAGGGGCCTACGAGCAGTACTTC. Its translation: CASSRAGTGAYEQYF.

The V gene is TRBV6-1, the J gene TRBJ2-2, with D possibly TRBD1 on 6 matching bases. The CDR3 has 15 residues. The V and J ends lost 6 bases and 0 bases respectively, with 11 bases between them. The germline CDR1 and CDR2 sequences are MNHNS and SASEGT. For the CDR3, the DNA is TGTGCCAGCAGGTTCAACAGGGCGAACACCGGGGAGCTGTTTTTT. Its translation is CASRFNRANTGELFF.

This sequence joins TRBV9 and TRBJ1-3; the D gene is possibly TRBD1 (5 bases). The CDR3 sequence is 15 residues long. V lost 0 bases and J 8 bases, leaving 15 bases between the germline ends. The germline gives CDR1 SGDLS, CDR2 YYNGEE. CDR3 protein: CASSVADPKGDTIYF. CDR3 coding DNA: TGTGCCAGCAGCGTAGCTGACCCTAAAGGGGACACCATATATTTT.

The J gene is TRBJ2-1, the V gene TRBV27; 9 nucleotides line up with TRBD1. V lost 2 bases to trimming and J lost 6 bases; unmatched junction nucleotides: 8. The CDR3 has 16 residues. Germline loops: CDR1 MNHEY, CDR2 SMNVEV (reference sequence). This CDR3 reads CASSLRGTGIVNEQFF. The CDR3 nucleotides read TGTGCCAGCAGTTTAAGAGGGACAGGGATTGTCAATGAGCAGTTCTTC.

The sample holds one count of this clone. V is TRBV7-3 and J is TRBJ2-7; D is unclear. Germline lookup yields CDR1 SGHTA and CDR2 FQGTGA. V shed 0 bases and J shed 0 bases, with 9 bases lying between them. The CDR3 spans 15 residues. The CDR3 region is CASSLTGALSYEQYF. Written as DNA, the CDR3 is TGTGCCAGCAGCTTAACGGGCGCCCTCTCCTACGAGCAGTACTTC.

This clone was seen a single time. This sequence joins TRBV4-3 and TRBJ2-3, with 11 bases matching TRBD1. V lost 0 bases to trimming and J lost 6 bases; unmatched junction nucleotides: 2. This CDR3 has 15 amino acids. Germline V lookup: CDR1 LGHNA, CDR2 YSLEER. The CDR3 nucleotides are TGCGCCAGCAGCCAAGATGGGACAGGGGGGGATACGCAGTATTTT. Amino acid sequence: CASSQDGTGGDTQYF.

This sequence joins TRBV4-3 and TRBJ2-1; 7 nucleotides align to TRBD2. This CDR3 comprises 15 residues. Unmatched junction bases numbered 15, after V lost 3 bases and J lost 13 bases. In germline, CDR1 is LGHNA, CDR2 YSLEER. The CDR3 sequence: CASSQEFTSVFIQFF. CDR3 nucleotide sequence: TGCGCCAGCAGCCAGGAGTTCACTAGCGTCTTCATTCAGTTCTTC.

The V and J genes are TRBV5-8 and TRBJ1-1, with TRBD1 as a possible D gene (6 bases). Germline V CDR1 and CDR2: SGHTS, YDEGEE. The CDR3 has 16 residues. V was pared by 0 bases and J by 4 bases, with 16 bases between. CDR3 residues: CASSLAQTGWVTEAFF. As DNA, the CDR3 is TGTGCCAGCAGCTTGGCCCAAACAGGGTGGGTCACTGAAGCTTTCTTT.

The CDR3 sequence: CASSLTENQPQHF. As DNA, the CDR3 is TGTGCCAGCAGTTTAACCGAGAATCAGCCCCAGCATTTT. This chain joins TRBV27 and TRBJ1-5; no reliable D call. Between the trimmed V and J ends, which lost 2 bases and 4 bases, there was a span of 6 bases. Germline V gene data show CDR1 as MNHEY and CDR2 as SMNVEV (reference sequence). The CDR3 runs to 13 residues.

The chain is built from TRBV7-6 and TRBJ1-4, with D possibly matching TRBD1 (6 bases). CDR3 length equals 13 residues. Between the trimmed V and J ends, which lost 6 bases and 6 bases, there was a span of 11 bases. Germline CDR1 and CDR2: SGHVS and FNYEAQ. CDR3 in DNA: TGTGCCAGCAGACAGGGATTGGATGAAAAACTGTTTTTT. This translates into CASRQGLDEKLFF.

V is TRBV28 and J is TRBJ2-5; 8 positions agree with TRBD1. V trimming: 4 bases; J trimming: 4 bases; junction bases outside the gene matches: 2. Germline V gene data show CDR1 as MDHEN and CDR2 as SYDVKM. The CDR3 covers 13 residues. CDR3 DNA sequence: TGTGCCAGCAGTTCAGACAGGGGAGAGACCCAGTACTTC. Protein sequence: CASSSDRGETQYF.

The V call is TRBV7-9, the J call TRBJ2-5; TRBD1 matches 7 bases. The junction had 10 bases not matched to a gene; V was cut back by 1 base and J by 5 bases. The CDR3 has 16 residues. CDR1 is SEHNR and CDR2 is FQNEAQ in the germline V gene (reference sequence). The CDR3 region is CASSLEGHRGLETQYF. The CDR3 region has the DNA TGTGCCAGCAGCTTAGAGGGTCACAGGGGCCTTGAGACCCAGTACTTC.

In its sample, this clone was seen once. The chain uses TRBV7-9 and TRBJ2-3; perhaps TRBD2 as D (5 bases). From germline, CDR1 is SEHNR and CDR2 FQNEAQ (reference sequence). The CDR3 spans 16 residues. Trimming removed 3 bases at V and 2 bases at J, with 15 bases between. Here the CDR3 DNA reads TGTGCCAGCAGCTTGGTGGCAGCGGTACACACAGATACGCAGTATTTT. Translating it yields CASSLVAAVHTDTQYF.

The chain joins TRBV11-2 to TRBJ2-7; D unresolved. CDR3 size: 12 residues. V was trimmed by 2 bases and J by 7 bases, leaving 9 bases between them. Germline-derived CDR1 and CDR2 are SGHAT and FQNNGV. The DNA of the CDR3 is TGTGCCAGCAGCTTACAACACGTAGAGCAGTACTTC. Its protein product is CASSLQHVEQYF.

The CDR3, as DNA: TGTGCCAGCAGCTTTCAAGCGGGAGGAGCAGATACGCAGTATTTT. It codes for CASSFQAGGADTQYF. This chain connects TRBV11-2 to TRBJ2-3, with 9 bases matching TRBD2. The germline V gene encodes CDR1 SGHAT and CDR2 FQNNGV. The CDR3 totals 15 residues. Germline trimming cut 3 bases from V and 4 bases from J; bases unmatched to any gene: 5.

The V call is TRBV28, the J call TRBJ2-1, with D possibly being TRBD2 (5 bases). The V end lost 5 bases, the J end lost 9 bases, and 17 bases lay between the germline ends. CDR3 length: 14 amino acids. CDR1 is MDHEN, CDR2 SYDVKM, per germline. The CDR3 coding sequence is TGTGCCAGCAGTCTAGCCGCCCCGTACGTTGAGCAGTTCTTC. As protein: CASSLAAPYVEQFF.

This clone has just a few counts. The chain recombines TRBV29-1 with TRBJ1-2; no definite D call. Germline V gives CDR1 SQVTM, CDR2 ANQGSEA. V lost 6 bases, J lost 5 bases, and 16 bases lay in between. The CDR3 spans 13 residues. The CDR3 DNA is TGCAGCGTCGCTGGTTTGCTGACTTATGGCTACACCTTC. Protein: CSVAGLLTYGYTF.